This T cell receptor (beta chain) derives from a study of T cell changes during pregnancy in multiple sclerosis. In germline, CDR1 is LNHDA, CDR2 SQIVND (reference sequence). V shed 1 base and J 4 bases; nucleotides not matched to a gene: 11. The CDR3 runs 17 residues. Assay used: immunoSEQ multiplex PCR; TCRdb lists only in-frame clones, some missing. The sample records around 75,000 clones, around 90% being singletons. The sample was peripheral blood, taken in the first trimester of pregnancy. The J gene is TRBJ2-3, the V gene TRBV19; 7 positions match TRBD2. The TCR was taken from a female donor in good health, enrolled as a control in a pregnancy study. In DNA form, the CDR3 reads TGTGCCAGTAGTATAGGTATAGCGGGCCATGCCCCAGATACGCAGTATTTT. Its translation: CASSIGIAGHAPDTQYF.